This T cell receptor (beta chain) came from a study of blood T cell repertoires in COVID-19. Whole-study context: COVID-19 samples, acute and convalescent, were from the United States, Italy and Spain.

Trimming shortened V by 4 bases and J by 6 bases, and 12 bases separated the two germline ends. Germline V lookup: CDR1 SGHVS, CDR2 FNYEAQ. This CDR3 spans 14 amino acids. Measured with immunoSEQ multiplex PCR; TCRdb has only the in-frame clones, and not every one. The sample shows 65,000 to 90,000 clones, 80% to 90% of them seen only once. This chain links TRBV7-6 with TRBJ2-2, with a possible D match to TRBD2 (5 bases). Sequenced input: peripheral blood. The sequence came from a man between 45 and 60 years old with acute or convalescent COVID-19. CDR3 bases: TGTGCCAGCAGCTCAGGACTTCCTCCCGGGGAGCTGTTTTTT. This encodes CASSSGLPPGELFF.